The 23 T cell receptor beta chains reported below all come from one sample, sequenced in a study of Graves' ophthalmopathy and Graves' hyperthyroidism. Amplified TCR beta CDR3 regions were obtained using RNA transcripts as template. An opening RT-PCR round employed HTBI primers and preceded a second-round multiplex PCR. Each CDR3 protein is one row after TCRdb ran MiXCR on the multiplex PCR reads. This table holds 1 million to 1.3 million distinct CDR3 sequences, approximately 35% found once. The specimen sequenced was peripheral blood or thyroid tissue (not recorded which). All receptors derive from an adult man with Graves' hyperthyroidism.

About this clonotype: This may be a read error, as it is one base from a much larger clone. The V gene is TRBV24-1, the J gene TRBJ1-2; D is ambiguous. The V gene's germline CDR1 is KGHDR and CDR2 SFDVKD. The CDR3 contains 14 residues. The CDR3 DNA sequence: TGTGCCGCCAGCGCCAAGACTGCCGGCTATGGCTACACCTTC. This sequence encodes CAASAKTAGYGYTF.

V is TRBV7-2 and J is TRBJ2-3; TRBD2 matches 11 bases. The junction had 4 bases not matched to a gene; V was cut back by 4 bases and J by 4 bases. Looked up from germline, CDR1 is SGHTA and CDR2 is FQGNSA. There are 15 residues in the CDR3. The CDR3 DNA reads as TGTGCCAGCAGCTCGACTAGCGGGGTCGCAGATACGCAGTATTTT. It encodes CASSSTSGVADTQYF.

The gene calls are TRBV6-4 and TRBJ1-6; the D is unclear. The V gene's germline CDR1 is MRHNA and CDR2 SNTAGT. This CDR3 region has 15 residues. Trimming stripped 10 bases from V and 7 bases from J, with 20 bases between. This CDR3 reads CATVGPPAWNSPLHF. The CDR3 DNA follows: TGTGCCACCGTAGGCCCTCCTGCCTGGAATTCACCCCTCCACTTT.

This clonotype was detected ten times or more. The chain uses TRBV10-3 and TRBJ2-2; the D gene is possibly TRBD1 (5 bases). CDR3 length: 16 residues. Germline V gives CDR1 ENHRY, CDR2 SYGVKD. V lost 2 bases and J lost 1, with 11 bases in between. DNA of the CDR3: TGTGCCATCAGTGAGATGGCGCAGGGGAACACCGGGGAGCTGTTTTTT. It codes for CAISEMAQGNTGELFF.

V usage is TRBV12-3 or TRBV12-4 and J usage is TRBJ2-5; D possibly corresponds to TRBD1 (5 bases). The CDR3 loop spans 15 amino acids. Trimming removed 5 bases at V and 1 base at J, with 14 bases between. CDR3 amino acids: CASSEVGAAQETQYF. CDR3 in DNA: TGTGCCAGCAGTGAAGTTGGGGCAGCCCAAGAGACCCAGTACTTC.

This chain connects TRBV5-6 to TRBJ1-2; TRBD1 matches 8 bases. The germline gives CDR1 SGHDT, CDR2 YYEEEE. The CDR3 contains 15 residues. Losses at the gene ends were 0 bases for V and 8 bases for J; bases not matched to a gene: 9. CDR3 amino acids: CASSLGGTGTLGYTF. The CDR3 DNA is TGTGCCAGCAGCTTGGGAGGGACAGGAACCCTGGGCTACACCTTC.

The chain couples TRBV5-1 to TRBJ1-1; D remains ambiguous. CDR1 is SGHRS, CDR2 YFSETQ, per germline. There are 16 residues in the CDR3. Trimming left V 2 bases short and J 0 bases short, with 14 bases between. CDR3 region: CASSLRLEGMNTEAFF. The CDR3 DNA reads TGCGCCAGCAGCTTACGGTTGGAGGGAATGAACACTGAAGCTTTCTTT. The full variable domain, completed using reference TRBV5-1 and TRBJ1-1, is KAGVTQTPRYLIKTRGQQVTLSCSPISGHRSVSWYQQTPGQGLQFLFEYFSETQRNKGNFPGRFSGRQFSNSRSEMNVSTLELGDSALYLCASSLRLEGMNTEAFFGQGTRLTVV.

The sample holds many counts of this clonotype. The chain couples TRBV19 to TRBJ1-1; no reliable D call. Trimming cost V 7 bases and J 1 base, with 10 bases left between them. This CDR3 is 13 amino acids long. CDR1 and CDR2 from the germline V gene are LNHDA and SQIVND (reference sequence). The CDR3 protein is CASNVRRNTEAFF. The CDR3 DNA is TGTGCCAGTAATGTAAGAAGGAACACTGAAGCTTTCTTT. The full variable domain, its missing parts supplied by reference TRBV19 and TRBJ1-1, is DGGITQSPKYLFRKEGQNVTLSCEQNLNHDAMYWYRQDPGQGLRLIYYSQIVNDFQKGDIAEGYSVSREKKESFPLTVTSAQKNPTAFYLCASNVRRNTEAFFGQGTRLTVV.

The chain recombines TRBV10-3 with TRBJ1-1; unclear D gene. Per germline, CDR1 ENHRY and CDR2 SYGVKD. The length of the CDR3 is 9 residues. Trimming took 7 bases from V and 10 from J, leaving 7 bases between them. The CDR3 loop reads CAITEGAFF. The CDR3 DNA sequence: TGTGCCATCACCGAGGGAGCTTTCTTT.

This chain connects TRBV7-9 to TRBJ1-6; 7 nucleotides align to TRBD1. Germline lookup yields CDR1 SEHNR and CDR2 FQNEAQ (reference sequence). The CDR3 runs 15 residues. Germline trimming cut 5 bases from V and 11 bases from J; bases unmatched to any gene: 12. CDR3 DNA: TGTGCCAGCAGCCAACCGGGGCAGGACAGGACACCCCTCCACTTT. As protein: CASSQPGQDRTPLHF.

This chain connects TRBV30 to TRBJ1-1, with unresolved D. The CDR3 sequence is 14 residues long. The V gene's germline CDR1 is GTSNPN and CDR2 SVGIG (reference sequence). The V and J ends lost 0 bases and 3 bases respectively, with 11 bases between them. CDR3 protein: CAWSVEGWDTEAFF. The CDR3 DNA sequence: TGTGCCTGGAGTGTGGAGGGATGGGACACTGAAGCTTTCTTT.

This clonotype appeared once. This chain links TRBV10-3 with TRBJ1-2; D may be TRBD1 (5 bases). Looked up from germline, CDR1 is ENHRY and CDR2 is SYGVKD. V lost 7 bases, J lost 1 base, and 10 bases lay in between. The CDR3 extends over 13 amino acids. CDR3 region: CAITRENNYGYTF. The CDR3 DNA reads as TGTGCCATCACCAGGGAAAATAACTATGGCTACACCTTC.

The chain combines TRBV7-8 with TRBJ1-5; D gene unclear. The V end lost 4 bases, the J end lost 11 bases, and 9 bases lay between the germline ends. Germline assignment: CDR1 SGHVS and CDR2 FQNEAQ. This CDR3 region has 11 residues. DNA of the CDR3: TGTGCCAGCAGCTCCCTACTCTCCCAGCATTTT. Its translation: CASSSLLSQHF.

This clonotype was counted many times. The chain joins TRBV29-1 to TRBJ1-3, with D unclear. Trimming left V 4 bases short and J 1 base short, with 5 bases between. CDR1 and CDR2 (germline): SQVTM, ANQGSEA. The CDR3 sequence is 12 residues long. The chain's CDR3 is CSVVHSGNTIYF. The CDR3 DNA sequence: TGCAGCGTTGTACATTCTGGAAACACCATATATTTT.

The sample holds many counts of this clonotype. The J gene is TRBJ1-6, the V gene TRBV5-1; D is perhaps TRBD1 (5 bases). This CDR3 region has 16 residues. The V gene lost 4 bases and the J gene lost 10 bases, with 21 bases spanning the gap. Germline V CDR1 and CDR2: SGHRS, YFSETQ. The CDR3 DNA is TGCGCCAGCAGCATCTTCAGCGACAGTCTTGGCTCACCCCTCCACTTT. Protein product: CASSIFSDSLGSPLHF.

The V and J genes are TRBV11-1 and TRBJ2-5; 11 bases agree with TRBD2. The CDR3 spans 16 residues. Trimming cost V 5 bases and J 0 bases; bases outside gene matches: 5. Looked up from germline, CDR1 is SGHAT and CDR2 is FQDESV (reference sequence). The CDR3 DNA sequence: TGTGCCAGCAGCCACCTAGCGGGGGGCAACCAAGAGACCCAGTACTTC. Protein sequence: CASSHLAGGNQETQYF. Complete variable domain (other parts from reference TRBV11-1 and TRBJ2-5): EAEVAQSPRYKITEKSQAVAFWCDPISGHATLYWYRQILGQGPELLVQFQDESVVDDSQLPKDRFSAERLKGVDSTLKIQPAELGDSAMYLCASSHLAGGNQETQYFGPGTRLLVL.

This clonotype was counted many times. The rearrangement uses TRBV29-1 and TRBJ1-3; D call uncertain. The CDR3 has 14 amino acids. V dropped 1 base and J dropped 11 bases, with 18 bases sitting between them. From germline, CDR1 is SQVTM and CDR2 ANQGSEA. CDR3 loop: CSVEVRRPDRPIYF. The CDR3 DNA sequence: TGCAGCGTTGAAGTCCGTCGACCGGATAGACCCATATATTTT.

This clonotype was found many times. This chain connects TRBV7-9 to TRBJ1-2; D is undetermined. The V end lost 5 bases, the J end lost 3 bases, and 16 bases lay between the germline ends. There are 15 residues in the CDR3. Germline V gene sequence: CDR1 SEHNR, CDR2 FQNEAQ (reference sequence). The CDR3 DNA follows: TGTGCCAGCAGCCCGTGGACGGCCGGAGACTATGGCTACACCTTC. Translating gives CASSPWTAGDYGYTF.

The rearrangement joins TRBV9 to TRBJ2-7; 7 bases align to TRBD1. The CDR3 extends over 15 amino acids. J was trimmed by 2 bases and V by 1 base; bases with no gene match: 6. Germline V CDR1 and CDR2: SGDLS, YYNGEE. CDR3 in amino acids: CASSVRSGGTYEQYF. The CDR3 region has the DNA TGTGCCAGCAGCGTAAGGTCAGGGGGAACCTACGAGCAGTACTTC.

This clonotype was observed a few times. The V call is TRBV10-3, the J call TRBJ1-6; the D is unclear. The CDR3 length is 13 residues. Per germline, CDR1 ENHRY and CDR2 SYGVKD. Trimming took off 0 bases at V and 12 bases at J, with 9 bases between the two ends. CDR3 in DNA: TGTGCCATCAGTGAGTCCATCGCCGGACCCCTCCACTTT. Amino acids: CAISESIAGPLHF.

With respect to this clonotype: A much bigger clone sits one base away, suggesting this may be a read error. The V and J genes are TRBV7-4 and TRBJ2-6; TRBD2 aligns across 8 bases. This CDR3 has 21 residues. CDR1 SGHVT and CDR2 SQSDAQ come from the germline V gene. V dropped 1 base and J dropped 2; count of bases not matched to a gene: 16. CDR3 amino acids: CASSLGLGWLAGWPGANVLTF. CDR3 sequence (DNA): TGTGCCAGCAGCTTAGGGTTGGGTTGGCTAGCGGGCTGGCCTGGGGCCAACGTCCTGACTTTC.

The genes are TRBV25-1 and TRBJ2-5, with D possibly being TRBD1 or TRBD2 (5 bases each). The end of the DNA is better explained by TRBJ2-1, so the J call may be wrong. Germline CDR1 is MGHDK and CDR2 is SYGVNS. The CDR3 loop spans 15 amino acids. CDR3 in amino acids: CASRPMGRPGGEQFF. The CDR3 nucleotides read TGTGCCAGCAGACCCATGGGACGGCCCGGCGGGGAGCAGTTCTTC.

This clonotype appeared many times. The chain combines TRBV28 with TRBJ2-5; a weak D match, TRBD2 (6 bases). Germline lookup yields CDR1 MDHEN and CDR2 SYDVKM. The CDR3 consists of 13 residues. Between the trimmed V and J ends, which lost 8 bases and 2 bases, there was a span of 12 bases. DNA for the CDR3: TGTGCCAGCGGAGGAGCGGGTCAAGAGACCCAGTACTTC. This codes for CASGGAGQETQYF.